This T cell receptor beta chain was captured in a study of control samples from healthy donors and cancer patients. In its sample, this clone is medium-sized (0.01 to 0.1%). This CDR3 is built from 12 residues. V lost 0 bases to trimming and J lost 5 bases, with 4 bases between them. CDR1 MNHEY and CDR2 SVGEGT come from the germline V gene. The protocol was immunoSEQ multiplex PCR, while the TCRdb copy is restricted to in-frame clones and leaves out a portion. The table has some 120,000 clones, around nine tenths seen once. The chain couples TRBV6-2 or TRBV6-3 to TRBJ2-5; the D is unclear. The sequence derives from a man between 18 and 35 years old in good health. The sample was blood. CDR3 nucleotides: TGTGCCAGCAGTTACTCGGGGGAGACCCAGTACTTC. Protein product: CASSYSGETQYF.